This section outlines one T cell receptor (beta chain) sequence together with its context. Multiplex touch-down PCR amplified TRB using TRB-A and TRB-B pools in one tube. TCRdb re-called the multiplex PCR reads; one entry per CDR3 protein, DNA not given. Its table records around 15,000 distinct CDR3 sequences. The CDR3 runs 16 residues. Germline CDR1 MNHEY, CDR2 SVGEGT. TRB was amplified from roughly 250 ng of peripheral blood genomic DNA per sample. The data were taken from a study of T cell clusters in autoimmune cytopenias. The same data also went into a second study, on T cell repertoires in aging, cancer and after chemotherapy.

The chain uses TRBV6-2 or TRBV6-3 and TRBJ2-1; the TCRdb call, TRBD2, lacks DNA for checking. The receptor was derived from a human donor in good health. Sequencing used peripheral blood. CDR3 sequence: CASSYSKKRGYNEQFF.